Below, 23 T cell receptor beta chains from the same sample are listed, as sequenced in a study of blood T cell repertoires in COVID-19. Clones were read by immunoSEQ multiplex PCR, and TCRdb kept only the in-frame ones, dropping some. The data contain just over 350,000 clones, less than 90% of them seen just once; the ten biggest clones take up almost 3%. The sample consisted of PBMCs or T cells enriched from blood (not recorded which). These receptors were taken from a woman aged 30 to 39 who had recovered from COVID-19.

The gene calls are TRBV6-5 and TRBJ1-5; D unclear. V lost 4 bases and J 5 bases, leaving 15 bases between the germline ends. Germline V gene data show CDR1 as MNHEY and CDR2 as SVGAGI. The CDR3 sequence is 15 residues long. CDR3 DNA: TGTGCCAGCAGTTCGTGGAGCGGCGGTGATCAGCCCCAGCATTTT. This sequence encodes CASSSWSGGDQPQHF.

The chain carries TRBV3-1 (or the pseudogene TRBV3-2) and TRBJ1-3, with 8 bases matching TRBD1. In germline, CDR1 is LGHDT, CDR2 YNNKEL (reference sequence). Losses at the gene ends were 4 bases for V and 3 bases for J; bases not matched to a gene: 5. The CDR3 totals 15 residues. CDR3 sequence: CASSLQDRDGNTIYF. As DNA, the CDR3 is TGTGCCAGCAGCCTCCAGGACAGGGATGGAAACACCATATATTTT.

The CDR3 DNA is TGTGCCAGTATGGGCCCAGGGTACACTGAAGCTTTCTTT. This sequence encodes CASMGPGYTEAFF. This chain links TRBV11-2 with TRBJ1-1, with a possible D match to TRBD1 (5 bases). The ends were cut back, 9 bases at V and 3 bases at J, with 14 bases in the middle. The CDR3 is made up of 13 amino acids. CDR1 is SGHAT and CDR2 is FQNNGV in the germline V gene.

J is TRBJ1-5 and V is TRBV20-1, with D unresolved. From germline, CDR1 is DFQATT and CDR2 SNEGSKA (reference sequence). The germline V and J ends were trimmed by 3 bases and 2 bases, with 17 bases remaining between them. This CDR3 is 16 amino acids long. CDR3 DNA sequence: TGCAGTGCTAGTTCCCGGTCCTCCTTGGGCAATCAGCCCCAGCATTTT. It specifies CSASSRSSLGNQPQHF.

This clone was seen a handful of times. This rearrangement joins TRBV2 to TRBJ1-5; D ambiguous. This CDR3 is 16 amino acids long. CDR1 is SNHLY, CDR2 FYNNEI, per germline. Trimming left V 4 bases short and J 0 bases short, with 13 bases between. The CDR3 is CASSALGRTSNQPQHF. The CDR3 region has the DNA TGTGCCAGCAGTGCGCTTGGCCGAACTAGCAATCAGCCCCAGCATTTT.

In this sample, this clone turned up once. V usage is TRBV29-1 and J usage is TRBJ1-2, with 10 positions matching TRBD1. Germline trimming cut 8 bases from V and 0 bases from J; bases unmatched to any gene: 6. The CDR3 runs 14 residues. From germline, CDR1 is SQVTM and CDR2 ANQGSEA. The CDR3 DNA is TGCAGCTTCGGACAGGGGGAAGCTAACTATGGCTACACCTTC. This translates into CSFGQGEANYGYTF.

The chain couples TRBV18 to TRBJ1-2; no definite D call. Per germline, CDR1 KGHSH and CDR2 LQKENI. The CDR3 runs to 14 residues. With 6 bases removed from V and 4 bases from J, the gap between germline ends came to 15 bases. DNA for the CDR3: TGTGCCAGCTCGCAGAGCCAGGCGGGCTATGGCTACACCTTC. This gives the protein CASSQSQAGYGYTF.

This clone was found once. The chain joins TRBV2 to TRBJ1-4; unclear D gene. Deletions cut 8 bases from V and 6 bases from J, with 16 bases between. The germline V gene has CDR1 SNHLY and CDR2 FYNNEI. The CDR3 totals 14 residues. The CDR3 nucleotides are TGTGCCAGCCGGCAAGGGAGCGTGGATGAAAAACTGTTTTTT. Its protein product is CASRQGSVDEKLFF.

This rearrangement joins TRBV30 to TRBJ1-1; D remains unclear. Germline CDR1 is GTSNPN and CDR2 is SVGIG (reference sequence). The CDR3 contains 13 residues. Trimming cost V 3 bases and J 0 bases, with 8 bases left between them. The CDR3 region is CAWSASMNTEAFF. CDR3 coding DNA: TGTGCCTGGAGCGCCTCTATGAACACTGAAGCTTTCTTT.

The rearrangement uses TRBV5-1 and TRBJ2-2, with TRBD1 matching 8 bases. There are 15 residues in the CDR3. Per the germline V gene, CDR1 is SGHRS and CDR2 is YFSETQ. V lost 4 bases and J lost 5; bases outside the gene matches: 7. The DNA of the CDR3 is TGCGCCAGCAGCAGTTTAGGACAGGGTACCGGGGAGCTGTTTTTT. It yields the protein CASSSLGQGTGELFF.

The CDR3 DNA follows: TGCGCCAGCAGCTACCCAGGGGGGGAGCAGTACTTC. Amino acids: CASSYPGGEQYF. This chain joins TRBV5-1 and TRBJ2-7; maybe TRBD1 (7 bases). V was pared by 3 bases and J by 7 bases, with 11 bases between. Per the germline V gene, CDR1 is SGHRS and CDR2 is YFSETQ. This CDR3 spans 12 amino acids.

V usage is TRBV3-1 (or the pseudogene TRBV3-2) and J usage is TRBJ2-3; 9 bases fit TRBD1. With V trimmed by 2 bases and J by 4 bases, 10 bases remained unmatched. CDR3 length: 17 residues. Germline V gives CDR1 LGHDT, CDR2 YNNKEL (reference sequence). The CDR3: CASSQSPGTGIADTQYF. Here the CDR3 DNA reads TGTGCCAGCAGCCAATCCCCCGGGACAGGGATCGCAGATACGCAGTATTTT.

CDR3: CASSFQGATGEQYF. Written as DNA, the CDR3 is TGCGCCAGCAGCTTCCAGGGGGCCACTGGAGAGCAGTACTTC. The chain is built from TRBV5-1 and TRBJ2-7, with TRBD1 matching over 8 bases. CDR1 and CDR2 from the germline V gene are SGHRS and YFSETQ. J gave up 7 bases and V 2 bases, and 8 bases lay outside the gene matches. This CDR3 comprises 14 residues.

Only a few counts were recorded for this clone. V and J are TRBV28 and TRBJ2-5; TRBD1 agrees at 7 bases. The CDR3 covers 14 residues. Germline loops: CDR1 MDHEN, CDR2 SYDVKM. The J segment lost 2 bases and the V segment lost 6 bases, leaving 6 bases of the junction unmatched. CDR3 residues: CASRPGTEQETQYF. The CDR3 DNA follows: TGTGCCAGCAGGCCTGGGACAGAACAAGAGACCCAGTACTTC.

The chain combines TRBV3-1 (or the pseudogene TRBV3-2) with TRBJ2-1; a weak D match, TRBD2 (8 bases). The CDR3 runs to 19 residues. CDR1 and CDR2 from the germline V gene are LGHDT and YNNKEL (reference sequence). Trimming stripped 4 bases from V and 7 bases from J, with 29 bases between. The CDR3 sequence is CASSLWSLQGGGGRNEQFF. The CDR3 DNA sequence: TGTGCCAGCAGCCTGTGGTCCCTCCAGGGGGGCGGGGGGAGGAATGAGCAGTTCTTC.

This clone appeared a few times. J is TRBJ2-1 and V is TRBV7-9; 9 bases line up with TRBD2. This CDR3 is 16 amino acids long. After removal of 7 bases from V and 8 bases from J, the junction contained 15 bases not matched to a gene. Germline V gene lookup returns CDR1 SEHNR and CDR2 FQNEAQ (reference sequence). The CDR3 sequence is CASIPWGGGAEDEQFF. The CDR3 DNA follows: TGTGCCAGCATCCCATGGGGCGGGGGGGCCGAGGATGAGCAGTTCTTC.

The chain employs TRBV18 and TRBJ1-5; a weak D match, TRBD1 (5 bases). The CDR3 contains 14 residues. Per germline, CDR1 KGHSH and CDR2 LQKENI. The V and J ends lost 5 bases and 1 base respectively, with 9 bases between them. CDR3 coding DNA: TGTGCCAGCTCAGGTCAGGGAAGCAATCAGCCCCAGCATTTT. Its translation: CASSGQGSNQPQHF. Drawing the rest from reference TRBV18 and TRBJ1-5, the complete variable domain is NAGVMQNPRHLVRRRGQEARLRCSPMKGHSHVYWYRQLPEEGLKFMVYLQKENIIDESGMPKERFSAEFPKEGPSILRIQQVVRGDSAAYFCASSGQGSNQPQHFGDGTRLSIL.

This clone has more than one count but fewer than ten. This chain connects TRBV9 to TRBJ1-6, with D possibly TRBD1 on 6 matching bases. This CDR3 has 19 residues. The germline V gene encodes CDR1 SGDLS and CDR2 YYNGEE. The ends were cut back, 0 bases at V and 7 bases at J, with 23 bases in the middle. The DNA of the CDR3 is TGTGCCAGCAGCGTAGTAATTTTAGGACAGCCTTATTCCAATTCACCCCTCCACTTT. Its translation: CASSVVILGQPYSNSPLHF.

CDR3 sequence: CASSLVSREGGETQYF. DNA for the CDR3: TGCGCCAGCAGCTTGGTATCGCGGGAGGGGGGGGAGACCCAGTACTTC. The chain is built from TRBV5-1 and TRBJ2-5; 9 positions match TRBD2. V lost 0 bases, J lost 5 bases, and 8 bases stayed unmatched. CDR3 length: 16 residues. Germline V gene lookup returns CDR1 SGHRS and CDR2 YFSETQ.

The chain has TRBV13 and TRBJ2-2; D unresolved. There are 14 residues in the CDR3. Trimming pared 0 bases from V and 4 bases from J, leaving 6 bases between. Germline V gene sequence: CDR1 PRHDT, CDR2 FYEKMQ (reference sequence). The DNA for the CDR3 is TGTGCCAGCAGCTTAGGTCCCGGCACCGGGGAGCTGTTTTTT. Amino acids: CASSLGPGTGELFF.

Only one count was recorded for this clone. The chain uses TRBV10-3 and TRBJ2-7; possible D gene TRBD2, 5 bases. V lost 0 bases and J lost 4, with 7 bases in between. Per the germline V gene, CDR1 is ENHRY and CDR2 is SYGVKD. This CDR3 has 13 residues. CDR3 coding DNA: TGTGCCATCAGTGAGTCGAGGGAATACGAGCAGTACTTC. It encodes CAISESREYEQYF.

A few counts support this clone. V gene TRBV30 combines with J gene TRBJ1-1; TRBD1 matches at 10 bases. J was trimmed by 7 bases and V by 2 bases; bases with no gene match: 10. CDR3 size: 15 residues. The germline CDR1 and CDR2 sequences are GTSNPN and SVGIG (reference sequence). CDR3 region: CAWSTTGGWKGEAFF. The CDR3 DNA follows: TGTGCCTGGAGTACGACAGGGGGCTGGAAGGGTGAAGCTTTCTTT.

The CDR3 loop is CASSQGDSSNYGYTF. DNA of the CDR3: TGTGCCAGCAGCCAAGGGGACAGTTCTAACTATGGCTACACCTTC. The chain links TRBV4-2 to TRBJ1-2; 7 bases agree with TRBD1. The V gene's germline CDR1 is LGHNA and CDR2 YNFKEQ. This CDR3 comprises 15 residues. After removal of 1 base from V and 0 bases from J, the junction contained 2 bases not matched to a gene.